Below, 27 T cell receptor beta chains from the same sample are listed, as sequenced in a study of cytomegalovirus exposure and HLA in healthy donors. Both 60 Vbeta primers and 13 Jbeta primers went into the PCR. The table came from immunoSEQ multiplex PCR; TCRdb's copy has only in-frame clones and leaves some out. This repertoire shows 90,000 or so clones, less than 70% found once; its top ten account for approximately 2.9%. Sequencing was done on a sample of PBMCs. These receptors were collected from a man aged 50 to 60 in good health and CMV-seronegative.

CDR3 residues: CATNAQGVTNEKLFF. CDR3 in DNA: TGTGCCACGAACGCACAAGGGGTAACTAATGAAAAACTGTTTTTT. The genes are TRBV10-3 and TRBJ1-4; D is possibly TRBD1 (5 bases). The CDR3 is made up of 15 amino acids. Germline CDR1 ENHRY, CDR2 SYGVKD. The ends were cut back, 10 bases at V and 1 base at J, with 16 bases in the middle.

This clone was detected a few times. V usage is TRBV7-6 and J usage is TRBJ2-5, with D perhaps matching TRBD1 (5 bases). Per germline, CDR1 SGHVS and CDR2 FNYEAQ. The CDR3 totals 12 residues. V gave up 6 bases and J gave up 6 bases, with 11 bases separating them. In DNA form, the CDR3 reads TGTGCCAGCAGTTCTCAGGGAAAGACCCAGTACTTC. Translation gives CASSSQGKTQYF.

V and J are TRBV4-2 and TRBJ1-5; 7 bases are a match to TRBD1. Germline-derived CDR1 and CDR2 are LGHNA and YNFKEQ. CDR3 length equals 17 residues. With V trimmed by 0 bases and J by 3 bases, 8 bases remained unmatched. The CDR3 region has the DNA TGTGCCAGCAGCCAAGAGGGCCCTACAGGGGACAATCAGCCCCAGCATTTT. Translation: CASSQEGPTGDNQPQHF.

The CDR3 sequence: CASSPDPLAGIENEQFF. DNA of the CDR3: TGTGCCAGCAGCCCGGACCCCCTAGCGGGAATTGAGAATGAGCAGTTCTTC. The chain links TRBV5-6 to TRBJ2-1; 9 bases map to TRBD2. Per germline, CDR1 SGHDT and CDR2 YYEEEE. The J segment lost 7 bases and the V segment lost 4 bases, leaving 15 bases of the junction unmatched. There are 17 residues in the CDR3.

This clone was detected a few times. The rearrangement uses TRBV28 and TRBJ2-7; no definite D call. The CDR3 is 15 residues long. The V gene's germline CDR1 is MDHEN and CDR2 SYDVKM. Trimming took 5 bases from V and 7 from J, leaving 21 bases between them. CDR3 nucleotide sequence: TGTGCCAGCAGTCCACAACGACGGAGCTTGGGTGAGCAGTACTTC. Amino acids: CASSPQRRSLGEQYF.

This clone was seen a single time. The rearrangement links TRBV6-4 to TRBJ2-3; D possibly corresponds to TRBD2 (5 bases). Germline assignment: CDR1 MRHNA and CDR2 SNTAGT. The CDR3 has 15 amino acids. V gave up 6 bases and J gave up 2 bases, with 15 bases separating them. The CDR3 region has the DNA TGTGCCAGCAGACTGGCTGAGCGGAACACAGATACGCAGTATTTT. This codes for CASRLAERNTDTQYF.

The chain couples TRBV7-6 to TRBJ2-1; the match to TRBD2 covers 11 bases. CDR1 SGHVS and CDR2 FNYEAQ come from the germline V gene. Unmatched junction bases numbered 13, after V lost 1 base and J lost 5 bases. This CDR3 has 19 residues. CDR3 sequence (DNA): TGTGCCAGCAGCTTAGTTCCAATGGGGACTAGCGGAGAAGACAATGAGCAGTTCTTC. It yields the protein CASSLVPMGTSGEDNEQFF.

This clone showed up just a few times. The V call is TRBV4-3, the J call TRBJ2-2, with 7 bases matching TRBD1. Germline loops: CDR1 LGHNA, CDR2 YSLEER. The J segment lost 3 bases and the V segment lost 4 bases, leaving 5 bases of the junction unmatched. This CDR3 is built from 15 residues. For the CDR3, the DNA is TGCGCCAGCAGCCTCAGAGGGGGCGACACCGGGGAGCTGTTTTTT. The encoded protein is CASSLRGGDTGELFF.

The chain carries TRBV6-5 and TRBJ1-5; TRBD1 matches at 11 bases. Germline trimming cut 7 bases from V and 7 bases from J; bases unmatched to any gene: 6. This CDR3 has 14 amino acids. Germline V gene data show CDR1 as MNHEY and CDR2 as SVGAGI. CDR3 amino acids: CASMGQGGDQPQHF. The CDR3 nucleotides are TGTGCCAGCATGGGACAGGGGGGGGACCAGCCCCAGCATTTT.

This clone was counted a single time. The chain recombines TRBV7-2 with TRBJ2-7; maybe TRBD2 (6 bases). Trimming pared 4 bases from V and 2 bases from J, leaving 15 bases between. The V gene's germline CDR1 is SGHTA and CDR2 FQGNSA. CDR3 length equals 15 residues. The DNA for the CDR3 is TGTGCCAGCAGCTACGCTATAGGGGAGGCCTACGAGCAGTACGTC. Translation gives CASSYAIGEAYEQYV.

This clone was seen only a few times. The CDR3 DNA is TGTGCCAGCAGTGAAGAAGCAAGCACTGAAGCTTTCTTT. It codes for CASSEEASTEAFF. This sequence joins TRBV2 and TRBJ1-1; no definite D call. From germline, CDR1 is SNHLY and CDR2 FYNNEI. The CDR3 is 13 residues long. The V gene lost 1 base and the J gene lost 4 bases, with 7 bases spanning the gap.

V is TRBV5-4 and J is TRBJ2-7; tentatively, D is TRBD1 (6 bases). The V end was cut by 4 bases, the J end by 3 bases, with 11 bases between. From germline, CDR1 is SGHNT and CDR2 YYREEE (reference sequence). The CDR3 is 13 amino acids. Written as DNA, the CDR3 is TGTGCCAGCAGCCCGGACAGCCGCTACGAGCAGTACTTC. This encodes CASSPDSRYEQYF.

CDR3 loop: CASSSRGPETQYF. Written as DNA, the CDR3 is TGTGCCAGCAGCTCCAGGGGGCCGGAGACCCAGTACTTC. The chain is built from TRBV7-9 and TRBJ2-5; 8 bases match TRBD1. There are 13 residues in the CDR3. The germline gives CDR1 SEHNR, CDR2 FQNEAQ (reference sequence). After removal of 4 bases from V and 5 bases from J, the junction contained 3 bases not matched to a gene. The variable domain in full, with the rest retrieved from reference TRBV7-9 and TRBJ2-5, is DTGVSQNPRHKITKRGQNVTFRCDPISEHNRLYWYRQTLGQGPEFLTYFQNEAQLEKSRLLSDRFSAERPKGSFSTLEIQRTEQGDSAMYLCASSSRGPETQYFGPGTRLLVL.

This chain links TRBV28 with TRBJ1-6; tentatively, D is TRBD1 (6 bases). The V end lost 8 bases, the J end lost 9 bases, and 14 bases lay between the germline ends. The CDR3 has 13 residues. Germline loops: CDR1 MDHEN, CDR2 SYDVKM. The DNA for the CDR3 is TGTGCCAGCCGCAGGGGCTTGGGTTCACCCCTCCACTTT. Translating it yields CASRRGLGSPLHF.

The chain carries TRBV4-3 and TRBJ2-2, with D possibly TRBD1 on 7 matching bases. CDR1 LGHNA and CDR2 YSLEER come from the germline V gene. CDR3 length: 16 residues. The germline V and J ends were trimmed by 4 bases and 1 base, with 13 bases remaining between them. In DNA, the CDR3 is TGCGCCAGCAGCCCCTACAGGGGAGGGAACACCGGGGAGCTGTTTTTT. This gives the protein CASSPYRGGNTGELFF.

The chain employs TRBV7-9 and TRBJ2-7, with D possibly being TRBD1 (6 bases). The ends were cut back, 1 base at V and 1 base at J, with 11 bases in the middle. This CDR3 has 15 residues. Germline loops: CDR1 SEHNR, CDR2 FQNEAQ (reference sequence). The CDR3 protein is CASSLDTQGSYEQYF. CDR3 coding DNA: TGTGCCAGCAGCTTAGACACACAGGGTTCCTACGAGCAGTACTTC.

This clone was found once. V gene TRBV5-1 combines with J gene TRBJ2-4; D might be TRBD2 (5 bases). CDR3 length: 13 residues. Germline assignment: CDR1 SGHRS and CDR2 YFSETQ. The germline V and J ends were trimmed by 4 bases and 6 bases, with 11 bases remaining between them. The CDR3 here is CASSPGLANIQYF. The CDR3 DNA sequence: TGCGCCAGCAGCCCCGGGCTAGCAAACATTCAGTACTTC.

The rearrangement joins TRBV2 to TRBJ2-5; a possible D gene is TRBD2 (5 bases). Per germline, CDR1 SNHLY and CDR2 FYNNEI. Trimming removed 2 bases at V and 5 bases at J, with 12 bases between. This CDR3 has 14 residues. CDR3 nucleotide sequence: TGTGCCAGCAGTGAACCCCTACTAGGGGAGACCCAGTACTTC. Translating gives CASSEPLLGETQYF. Combining the CDR3 with reference TRBV2 and TRBJ2-5 gives the whole variable domain EPEVTQTPSHQVTQMGQEVILRCVPISNHLYFYWYRQILGQKVEFLVSFYNNEISEKSEIFDDQFSVERPDGSNFTLKIRSTKLEDSAMYFCASSEPLLGETQYFGPGTRLLVL.

The chain has TRBV28 and TRBJ1-1; 7 bases map to TRBD1. The CDR3 consists of 15 residues. The germline V gene has CDR1 MDHEN and CDR2 SYDVKM. The V gene end was trimmed by 7 bases and the J gene end by 6 bases; junction bases not matched to a gene: 14. The CDR3 is CASNLTQGTEAEAFF. As DNA, the CDR3 is TGTGCCAGCAATCTCACACAGGGGACCGAAGCTGAAGCTTTCTTT.

Here the CDR3 reads CASSPMTQGLNTEAFF. As DNA, the CDR3 is TGCGCCAGCAGCCCTATGACCCAGGGTTTGAACACTGAAGCTTTCTTT. The genes are TRBV4-1 and TRBJ1-1; D may be TRBD1 (5 bases). The germline gives CDR1 MGHRA, CDR2 YSYEKL. The V and J ends lost 4 bases and 0 bases respectively, with 15 bases between them. The CDR3 has 16 amino acids.

The genes are TRBV4-3 and TRBJ1-4, with D unclear. Trimming took off 4 bases at V and 5 bases at J, with 17 bases between the two ends. The CDR3 has 16 residues. CDR1 is LGHNA, CDR2 YSLEER, per germline. Here the CDR3 reads CASSLRWGGRNEKLFF. CDR3 coding DNA: TGCGCCAGCAGCCTCAGGTGGGGAGGGAGAAATGAAAAACTGTTTTTT.

The table lists this clone with a count of one. V gene TRBV29-1 combines with J gene TRBJ1-5; D gene uncertain. This CDR3 spans 16 amino acids. V was shortened by 5 bases and J by 8 bases, with 25 bases between the two germline ends. Germline V lookup: CDR1 SQVTM, CDR2 ANQGSEA. CDR3: CSVKREGQAYVEPQHF. The CDR3 bases are TGCAGCGTTAAACGGGAAGGGCAGGCTTATGTGGAGCCCCAGCATTTT. The entire variable domain, with the rest obtained from reference TRBV29-1 and TRBJ1-5, is as follows: SAVISQKPSRDICQRGTSLTIQCQVDSQVTMMFWYRQQPGQSLTLIATANQGSEATYESGFVIDKFPISRPNLTFSTLTVSNMSPEDSSIYLCSVKREGQAYVEPQHFGDGTRLSIL.

The sample holds a few counts of this clone. The chain uses TRBV27 and TRBJ1-2; 7 bases map to TRBD1. CDR3 length: 15 residues. J was trimmed by 7 bases and V by 2 bases; bases with no gene match: 10. The germline V gene encodes CDR1 MNHEY and CDR2 SMNVEV (reference sequence). For the CDR3, the DNA is TGTGCCAGCAGTTTAGATGAGACAGGGTACGCTGGCTACACCTTC. This encodes CASSLDETGYAGYTF.

This clone turned up a few times. V gene TRBV18 combines with J gene TRBJ1-4, with no clear D. The CDR3 length is 15 residues. Germline V lookup: CDR1 KGHSH, CDR2 LQKENI. Trimming stripped 1 base from V and 8 bases from J, with 14 bases between. CDR3 DNA sequence: TGTGCCAGCTCACCACTTCAGGCGTCAGAAGAAAAACTGTTTTTT. Protein: CASSPLQASEEKLFF.

CDR3 protein: CASSLFGNSGRYTGELFF. The CDR3 nucleotides read TGTGCCAGCAGTTTATTTGGGAATAGCGGGAGGTACACCGGGGAGCTGTTTTTT. This sequence joins TRBV27 and TRBJ2-2; 10 bases agree with TRBD2. The CDR3 totals 18 residues. Germline trimming cut 1 base from V and 3 bases from J; bases unmatched to any gene: 8. The germline gives CDR1 MNHEY, CDR2 SMNVEV (reference sequence).

The chain is built from TRBV5-1 and TRBJ2-3; TRBD1 matches at 9 bases. The CDR3 is 16 residues long. J gave up 1 base and V 4 bases, and 7 bases lay outside the gene matches. From germline, CDR1 is SGHRS and CDR2 YFSETQ. CDR3 DNA sequence: TGCGCCAGCAGCCCAGCCTGGACAGGGGGCACAGATACGCAGTATTTT. Amino acids: CASSPAWTGGTDTQYF.

The chain uses TRBV6-5 and TRBJ1-1; D ambiguous. The ends were cut back, 1 base at V and 3 bases at J, with 12 bases in the middle. Germline V CDR1 and CDR2: MNHEY, SVGAGI. The length of the CDR3 is 15 residues. CDR3 sequence (DNA): TGTGCCAGCAGTTACTTAGGGAGTTGGGACACTGAAGCTTTCTTT. Amino acid sequence: CASSYLGSWDTEAFF.